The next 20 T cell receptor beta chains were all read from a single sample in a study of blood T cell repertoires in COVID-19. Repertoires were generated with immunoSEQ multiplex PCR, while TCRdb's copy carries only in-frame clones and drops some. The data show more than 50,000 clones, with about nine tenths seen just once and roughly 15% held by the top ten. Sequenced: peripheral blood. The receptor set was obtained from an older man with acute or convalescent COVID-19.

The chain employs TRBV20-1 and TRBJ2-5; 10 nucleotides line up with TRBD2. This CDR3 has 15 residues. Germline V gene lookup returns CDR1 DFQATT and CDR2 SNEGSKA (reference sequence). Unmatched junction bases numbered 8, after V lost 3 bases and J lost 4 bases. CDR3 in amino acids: CSASRAGGPGETQYF. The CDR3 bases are TGCAGTGCTAGTAGAGCGGGGGGGCCTGGAGAGACCCAGTACTTC.

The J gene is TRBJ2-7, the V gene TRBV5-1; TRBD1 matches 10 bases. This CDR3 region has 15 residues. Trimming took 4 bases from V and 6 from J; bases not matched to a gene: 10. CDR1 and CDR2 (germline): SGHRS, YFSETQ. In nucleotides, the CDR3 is TGCGCCAGCAGCCCCGGACAGGGGGGAATGGTCGAGCAGTACTTC. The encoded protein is CASSPGQGGMVEQYF. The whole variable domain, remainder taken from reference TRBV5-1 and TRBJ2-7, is KAGVTQTPRYLIKTRGQQVTLSCSPISGHRSVSWYQQTPGQGLQFLFEYFSETQRNKGNFPGRFSGRQFSNSRSEMNVSTLELGDSALYLCASSPGQGGMVEQYFGPGTRLTVT.

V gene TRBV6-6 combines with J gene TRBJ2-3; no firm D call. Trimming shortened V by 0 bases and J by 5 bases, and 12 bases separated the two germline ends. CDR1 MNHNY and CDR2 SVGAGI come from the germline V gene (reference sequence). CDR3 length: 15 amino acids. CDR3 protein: CASSYSHDRRDTQYF. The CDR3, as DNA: TGTGCCAGCAGTTACTCACACGATCGGAGAGATACGCAGTATTTT.

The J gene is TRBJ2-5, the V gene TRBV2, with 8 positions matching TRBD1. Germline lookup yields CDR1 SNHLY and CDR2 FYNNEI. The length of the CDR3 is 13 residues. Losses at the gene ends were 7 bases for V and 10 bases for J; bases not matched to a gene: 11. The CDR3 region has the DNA TGTGCCAGCAACCCGACAGGGGAGGATGACCAGTACTTC. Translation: CASNPTGEDDQYF.

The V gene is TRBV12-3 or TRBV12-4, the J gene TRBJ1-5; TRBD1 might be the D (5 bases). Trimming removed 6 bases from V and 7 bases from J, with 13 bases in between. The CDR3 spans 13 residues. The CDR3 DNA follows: TGTGCCAGCAGGGGCGGCGCAGGGCAGCCCCAGCATTTT. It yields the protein CASRGGAGQPQHF.

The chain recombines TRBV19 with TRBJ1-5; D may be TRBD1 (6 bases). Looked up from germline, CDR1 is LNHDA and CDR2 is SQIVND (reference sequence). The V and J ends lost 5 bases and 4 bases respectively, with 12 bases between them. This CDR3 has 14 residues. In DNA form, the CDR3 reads TGTGCCAGTAGTCGAGTAGGGGGTAATCAGCCCCAGCATTTT. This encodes CASSRVGGNQPQHF.

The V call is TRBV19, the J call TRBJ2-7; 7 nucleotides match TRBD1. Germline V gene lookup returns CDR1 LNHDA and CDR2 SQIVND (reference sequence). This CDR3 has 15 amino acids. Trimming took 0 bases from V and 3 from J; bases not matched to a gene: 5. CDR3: CASSIDPGTVYEQYF. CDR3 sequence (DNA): TGTGCCAGTAGTATAGATCCGGGGACAGTCTACGAGCAGTACTTC.

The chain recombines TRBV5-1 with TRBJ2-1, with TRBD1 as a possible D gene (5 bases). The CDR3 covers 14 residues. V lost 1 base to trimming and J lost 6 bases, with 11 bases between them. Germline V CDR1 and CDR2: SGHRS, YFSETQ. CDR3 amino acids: CASSLSLTGNEQFF. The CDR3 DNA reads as TGCGCCAGCAGCTTGTCCCTCACAGGCAATGAGCAGTTCTTC.

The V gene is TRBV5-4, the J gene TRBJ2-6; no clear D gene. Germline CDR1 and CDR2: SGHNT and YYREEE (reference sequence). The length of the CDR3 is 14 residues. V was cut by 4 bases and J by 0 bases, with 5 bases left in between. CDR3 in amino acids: CASSPSSGANVLTF. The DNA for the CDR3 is TGTGCCAGCAGCCCTAGCTCTGGGGCCAACGTCCTGACTTTC.

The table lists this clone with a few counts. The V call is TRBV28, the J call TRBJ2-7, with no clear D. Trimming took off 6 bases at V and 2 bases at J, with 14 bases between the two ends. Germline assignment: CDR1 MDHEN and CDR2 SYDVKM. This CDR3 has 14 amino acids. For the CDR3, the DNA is TGTGCCAGCAGGCCGAACACGATCCCCTACGAGCAGTACTTC. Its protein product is CASRPNTIPYEQYF. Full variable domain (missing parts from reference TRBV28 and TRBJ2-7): DVKVTQSSRYLVKRTGEKVFLECVQDMDHENMFWYRQDPGLGLRLIYFSYDVKMKEKGDIPEGYSVSREKKERFSLILESASTNQTSMYLCASRPNTIPYEQYFGPGTRLTVT.

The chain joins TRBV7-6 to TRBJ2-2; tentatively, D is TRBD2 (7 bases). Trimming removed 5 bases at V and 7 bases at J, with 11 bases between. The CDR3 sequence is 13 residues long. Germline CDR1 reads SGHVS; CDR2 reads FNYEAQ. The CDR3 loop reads CASSRGAGGELFF. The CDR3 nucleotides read TGTGCCAGCAGCCGGGGGGCCGGCGGGGAGCTGTTTTTT.

The CDR3 is CASSRRGGAEAFF. The DNA of the CDR3 is TGTGCCAGTAGTCGTCGGGGTGGAGCTGAAGCTTTCTTT. This sequence joins TRBV19 and TRBJ1-1; no firm D call. V lost 5 bases and J 6 bases, leaving 13 bases between the germline ends. CDR1 is LNHDA, CDR2 SQIVND, per germline (reference sequence). The CDR3 covers 13 residues.

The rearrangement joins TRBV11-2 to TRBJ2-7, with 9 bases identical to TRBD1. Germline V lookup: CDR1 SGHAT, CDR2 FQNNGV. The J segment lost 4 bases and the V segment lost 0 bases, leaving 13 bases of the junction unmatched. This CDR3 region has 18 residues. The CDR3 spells CASSLDLPIGQGRYEQYF. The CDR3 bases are TGTGCCAGCAGCTTAGATCTGCCCATAGGACAGGGGCGATACGAGCAGTACTTC.

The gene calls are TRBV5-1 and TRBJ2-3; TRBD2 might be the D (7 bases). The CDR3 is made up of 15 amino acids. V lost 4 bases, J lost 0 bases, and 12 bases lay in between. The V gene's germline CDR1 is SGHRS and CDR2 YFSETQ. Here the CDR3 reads CASSPGGASTDTQYF. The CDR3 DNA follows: TGCGCCAGCAGCCCTGGGGGGGCGAGCACAGATACGCAGTATTTT.

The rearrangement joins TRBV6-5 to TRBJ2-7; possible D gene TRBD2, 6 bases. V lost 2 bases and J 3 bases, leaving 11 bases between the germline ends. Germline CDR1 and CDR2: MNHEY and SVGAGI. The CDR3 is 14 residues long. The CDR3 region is CASSYTRGNYEQYF. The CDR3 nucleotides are TGTGCCAGCAGTTACACTCGGGGGAACTACGAGCAGTACTTC.

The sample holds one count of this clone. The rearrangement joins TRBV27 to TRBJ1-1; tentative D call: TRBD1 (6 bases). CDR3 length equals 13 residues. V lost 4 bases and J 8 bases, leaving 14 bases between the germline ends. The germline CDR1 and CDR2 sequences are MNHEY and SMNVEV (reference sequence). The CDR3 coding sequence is TGTGCCAGCAGTTCCACTAGGGGGTCCGAAGCTTTCTTT. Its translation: CASSSTRGSEAFF.

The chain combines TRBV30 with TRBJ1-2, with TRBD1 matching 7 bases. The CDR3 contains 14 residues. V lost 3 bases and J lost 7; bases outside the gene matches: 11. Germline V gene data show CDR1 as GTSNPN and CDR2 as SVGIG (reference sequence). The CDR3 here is CAWSPKGARFGYTF. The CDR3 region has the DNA TGTGCCTGGAGCCCAAAGGGGGCGCGTTTTGGCTACACCTTC.

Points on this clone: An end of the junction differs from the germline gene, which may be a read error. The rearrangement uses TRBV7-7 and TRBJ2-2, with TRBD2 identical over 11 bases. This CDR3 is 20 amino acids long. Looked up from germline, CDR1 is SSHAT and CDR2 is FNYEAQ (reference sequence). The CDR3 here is CASSLPPMIAGGLNTGELFF. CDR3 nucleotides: TGTGCTAGCAGCTTGCCGCCGATGATAGCGGGGGGGCTGAACACCGGGGAGCTGTTTTTT.

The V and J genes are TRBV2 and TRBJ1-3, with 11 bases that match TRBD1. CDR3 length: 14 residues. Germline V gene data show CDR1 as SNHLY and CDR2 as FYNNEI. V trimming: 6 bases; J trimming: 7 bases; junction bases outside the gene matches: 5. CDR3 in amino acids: CASRAGTGGNTIYF. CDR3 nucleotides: TGTGCCAGCAGAGCCGGGACAGGGGGGAACACCATATATTTT. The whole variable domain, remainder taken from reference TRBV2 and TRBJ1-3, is EPEVTQTPSHQVTQMGQEVILRCVPISNHLYFYWYRQILGQKVEFLVSFYNNEISEKSEIFDDQFSVERPDGSNFTLKIRSTKLEDSAMYFCASRAGTGGNTIYFGEGSWLTVV.

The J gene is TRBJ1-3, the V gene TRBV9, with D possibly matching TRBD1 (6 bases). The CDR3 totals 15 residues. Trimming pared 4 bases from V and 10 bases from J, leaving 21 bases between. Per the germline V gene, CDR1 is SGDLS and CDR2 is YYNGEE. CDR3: CASSNLGAGEMTIYF. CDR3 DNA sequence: TGTGCCAGCAGCAACCTGGGGGCAGGGGAGATGACCATATATTTT.